The T cell receptor beta chain described here comes from a study of blood T cell repertoires in COVID-19. Background on the study: T cells, B-cell-depleted T cells, or PBMCs supplied cDNA or gDNA.

While infection was still active, Seattle patients were enrolled and then followed longitudinally. CDR3 length: 13 residues. Germline-derived CDR1 and CDR2 are MNHEY and SMNVEV (reference sequence). V was cut by 5 bases and J by 14 bases, with 16 bases left in between. Produced via immunoSEQ multiplex PCR; TCRdb's table is partial and in-frame only. This sample yields about 350,000 clones, of which around 87% are seen a single time; over 6% belongs to the top ten. The table lists this clone with many counts. This clonotype was sampled from a woman between 50 and 59 years old with COVID-19, enrolled during active disease. Sequencing was carried out using peripheral blood. The V gene is TRBV27, the J gene TRBJ1-6; D is unresolved. CDR3 coding DNA: TGTGCCAGCAGTCCCCCGGGTATTCGGGCCCTCCACTTT. This gives the protein CASSPPGIRALHF.